The 21 T cell receptor beta chains reported below all come from one sample, sequenced in a study of blood T cell repertoires in COVID-19. Generated by immunoSEQ multiplex PCR, the TCRdb table keeps only in-frame clones and is missing some. This sample yields approximately 180,000 clones, of which roughly 86% are seen a single time; just under 2.5% belongs to the top ten. Specimen: peripheral blood. The receptors stem from a middle-aged man with active or convalescent COVID-19.

The CDR3 DNA reads TGCGCCAGCAGCCAGTACTACAGGGAAAGCGCTGAAGCTTTCTTT. Protein sequence: CASSQYYRESAEAFF. This chain connects TRBV4-3 to TRBJ1-1; D might be TRBD1 (6 bases). The length of the CDR3 is 15 residues. Trimming took off 3 bases at V and 6 bases at J, with 17 bases between the two ends. The germline gives CDR1 LGHNA, CDR2 YSLEER.

As DNA, the CDR3 is TGCGCCAGCAGCACAGGACAGGGCGCGAACACCGGGGAGCTGTTTTTT. As protein: CASSTGQGANTGELFF. This chain joins TRBV5-1 and TRBJ2-2; 8 nucleotides align to TRBD1. The CDR3 is 16 residues long. The V gene end was trimmed by 4 bases and the J gene end by 0 bases; junction bases not matched to a gene: 5. Germline V gives CDR1 SGHRS, CDR2 YFSETQ.

This chain uses TRBV30 with TRBJ2-3, with a weak D call TRBD1 (5 bases). V dropped 1 base and J dropped 8 bases, with 7 bases sitting between them. The CDR3 is made up of 11 amino acids. From germline, CDR1 is GTSNPN and CDR2 SVGIG (reference sequence). The CDR3 here is CAWSGRVTQYF. For the CDR3, the DNA is TGTGCCTGGAGTGGCAGGGTTACGCAGTATTTT.

The chain has TRBV5-8 and TRBJ2-5, with 8 bases matching TRBD2. Germline assignment: CDR1 SGHTS and CDR2 YDEGEE. The CDR3 consists of 16 residues. V lost 2 bases to trimming and J lost 5 bases; unmatched junction nucleotides: 11. The CDR3 reads CASSFLPGGPRETQYF. The CDR3 DNA is TGTGCCAGCAGCTTCTTGCCGGGGGGGCCGCGGGAGACCCAGTACTTC.

The chain is built from TRBV27 and TRBJ1-2; 9 bases map to TRBD1. Germline CDR1 and CDR2: MNHEY and SMNVEV (reference sequence). The V and J ends lost 6 bases and 2 bases, in that order; junction bases with no gene match: 7. This CDR3 region has 15 residues. This chain's CDR3 is CASRKTGTGNYGYTF. The CDR3 DNA is TGTGCCAGCAGGAAGACCGGGACAGGGAACTATGGCTACACCTTC.

J is TRBJ2-5 and V is TRBV2; 8 bases agree with TRBD1. CDR1 is SNHLY, CDR2 FYNNEI, per germline. Trimming cost V 8 bases and J 2 bases; bases outside gene matches: 7. The CDR3 loop spans 14 amino acids. The CDR3 region is CASGQDRAQETQYF. The CDR3 region has the DNA TGTGCCAGCGGACAGGACAGGGCGCAAGAGACCCAGTACTTC.

The gene calls are TRBV7-2 and TRBJ1-5, with 8 bases matching TRBD1. V was clipped by 4 bases and J by 9 bases; unmatched bases: 8. Germline loops: CDR1 SGHTA, CDR2 FQGNSA. The CDR3 has 14 amino acids. CDR3 residues: CASSSGTGPLPQHF. CDR3 DNA: TGTGCCAGCAGCTCCGGGACAGGCCCTTTGCCCCAGCATTTT.

The chain carries TRBV7-8 and TRBJ2-7; the D gene is possibly TRBD2 (5 bases). The CDR3 totals 15 residues. The germline gives CDR1 SGHVS, CDR2 FQNEAQ. The V end lost 5 bases, the J end lost 3 bases, and 17 bases lay between the germline ends. The CDR3 DNA sequence: TGTGCCAGCAGCCCCCCCGGAGGTCTCTACTACGAGCAGTACTTC. It codes for CASSPPGGLYYEQYF.

This clone has a handful of counts. The chain couples TRBV6-5 to TRBJ1-2; maybe TRBD1 (5 bases). V was pared by 6 bases and J by 5 bases, with 13 bases between. Germline V gives CDR1 MNHEY, CDR2 SVGAGI. This CDR3 spans 13 amino acids. The CDR3 DNA sequence: TGTGCCAGCAGCCCGGGACTCCATTATGGCTACACCTTC. This codes for CASSPGLHYGYTF.

For the CDR3, the DNA is TGTGCCAGCTCACCCGGGACAGAGGAAGAGACCCAGTACTTC. Translated: CASSPGTEEETQYF. This sequence joins TRBV18 and TRBJ2-5; 7 bases are a match to TRBD1. The germline V gene encodes CDR1 KGHSH and CDR2 LQKENI. The V segment lost 3 bases and the J segment 3 bases; nucleotides outside the gene matches: 4. The CDR3 runs 14 residues.

This rearrangement joins TRBV5-1 to TRBJ2-7; no clear D. Trimming pared 4 bases from V and 7 bases from J, leaving 9 bases between. Germline CDR1 SGHRS, CDR2 YFSETQ. There are 11 residues in the CDR3. In DNA, the CDR3 is TGCGCCAGCAGCCTCGAGAATGAGCAGTACTTC. This translates into CASSLENEQYF. Full variable domain (remainder filled in from reference TRBV5-1 and TRBJ2-7): KAGVTQTPRYLIKTRGQQVTLSCSPISGHRSVSWYQQTPGQGLQFLFEYFSETQRNKGNFPGRFSGRQFSNSRSEMNVSTLELGDSALYLCASSLENEQYFGPGTRLTVT.

The rearrangement uses TRBV7-3 and TRBJ2-3, with 8 nucleotides matching TRBD1. The CDR3 covers 17 residues. Germline loops: CDR1 SGHTA, CDR2 FQGTGA. Losses at the gene ends were 2 bases for V and 5 bases for J; bases not matched to a gene: 12. CDR3: CASSLLPTGGTGDTQYF. Written as DNA, the CDR3 is TGTGCCAGCAGCTTATTGCCCACAGGGGGAACAGGAGATACGCAGTATTTT. Complete variable domain (other parts from reference TRBV7-3 and TRBJ2-3): GAGVSQTPSNKVTEKGKYVELRCDPISGHTALYWYRQSLGQGPEFLIYFQGTGAADDSGLPNDRFFAVRPEGSVSTLKIQRTERGDSAVYLCASSLLPTGGTGDTQYFGPGTRLTVL.

The V and J genes are TRBV19 and TRBJ1-1, with a weak D call TRBD1 (6 bases). This CDR3 comprises 14 residues. V lost 3 bases and J 7 bases, leaving 15 bases between the germline ends. CDR1 is LNHDA and CDR2 is SQIVND in the germline V gene (reference sequence). DNA for the CDR3: TGTGCCAGTAGTATCGGTGGTTTAGGGGGTGAAGCTTTCTTT. Translating it yields CASSIGGLGGEAFF.

V is TRBV4-2 and J is TRBJ1-4, with no clear D. The CDR3 is 12 amino acids. The V and J ends lost 3 bases and 7 bases respectively, with 6 bases between them. Germline assignment: CDR1 LGHNA and CDR2 YNFKEQ. The CDR3 DNA reads as TGTGCCAGCAGCCAGCTAGGTGAAAAACTGTTTTTT. Translation: CASSQLGEKLFF.

This chain links TRBV7-9 with TRBJ1-1, with 7 bases aligning to TRBD1. V trimming: 1 base; J trimming: 5 bases; junction bases outside the gene matches: 7. The CDR3 totals 15 residues. Germline CDR1 is SEHNR and CDR2 is FQNEAQ (reference sequence). The CDR3 nucleotides read TGTGCCAGCAGCTTAGAACAAGGGGGCAATACTGAAGCTTTCTTT. It encodes CASSLEQGGNTEAFF.

The chain uses TRBV11-2 and TRBJ1-2, with D perhaps TRBD1 (6 bases). This CDR3 region has 14 residues. Trimming took off 5 bases at V and 4 bases at J, with 14 bases between the two ends. From germline, CDR1 is SGHAT and CDR2 FQNNGV. The CDR3 DNA follows: TGTGCCAGCAGCCTTGGGACACCAGGCTATGGCTACACCTTC. It is translated as CASSLGTPGYGYTF.

The V call is TRBV20-1, the J call TRBJ2-3; D not resolved. Germline CDR1 and CDR2: DFQATT and SNEGSKA (reference sequence). The V end lost 4 bases, the J end lost 2 bases, and 4 bases lay between the germline ends. The CDR3 covers 11 residues. CDR3 in amino acids: CSAKLTDTQYF. The CDR3 DNA follows: TGCAGTGCTAAACTCACAGATACGCAGTATTTT.

In this sample, this clone turned up many times. The V gene is TRBV29-1, the J gene TRBJ1-3, with no clear D. In germline, CDR1 is SQVTM, CDR2 ANQGSEA. The CDR3 length is 14 residues. V lost 2 bases and J lost 4, with 12 bases in between. The CDR3, as DNA: TGCAGCGTTGAACAAGCGAACGAAGGAAACACCATATATTTT. This sequence encodes CSVEQANEGNTIYF.

V gene TRBV6-2 or TRBV6-3 combines with J gene TRBJ1-1; 10 bases fit TRBD1. The germline V gene encodes CDR1 MNHEY and CDR2 SVGEGT. The CDR3 length is 15 residues. With 2 bases clipped from V and 4 bases from J, the junction kept 4 bases outside the gene matches. The CDR3 DNA sequence: TGTGCCAGCAGTTACCTCGGGACAGGGGTCACTGAAGCTTTCTTT. It codes for CASSYLGTGVTEAFF.

The CDR3 region is CASSQSGGGKGTGELFF. For the CDR3, the DNA is TGCGCCAGCAGTCAATCAGGCGGGGGAAAAGGAACCGGGGAGCTGTTTTTT. This sequence joins TRBV23-1 and TRBJ2-2; TRBD2 agrees at 7 bases. TRBV23-1 is known as an ORF, though its function is uncertain. The CDR3 spans 17 residues. The ends lost 0 bases at V and 5 bases at J; junction bases unmatched: 9.

The chain employs TRBV12-3 or TRBV12-4 and TRBJ1-2, with D possibly TRBD1 on 6 matching bases. The CDR3 runs to 12 residues. The V end was cut by 4 bases, the J end by 8 bases, with 11 bases between. The CDR3: CASSSRGYGYTF. The CDR3 DNA reads TGTGCCAGCAGTTCCAGGGGTTACGGCTACACCTTC.